The 32 T cell receptor beta chains given below trace back to one sample, sequenced in a study of shared clonotypes between healthy human individuals. The method was immunoSEQ multiplex PCR; TCRdb's version includes in-frame clones alone and lacks a portion of them. The sample lists about 2,200,000 clones, more than 85% occurring once. Naive-designated CD8 cells lacked CD45RO, were positively enriched for CCR7, and omitted terminally differentiated effector memory CD45RA+ cells. The sample was naive CD8+ T cells from PBMCs. The receptors come from a man between 18 and 35 years old in good health. Some clones in this sample may be carry-over from other donors' samples.

This rearrangement joins TRBV27 to TRBJ2-7; 7 bases are shared with TRBD1. V lost 5 bases, J lost 3 bases, and 7 bases stayed unmatched. The CDR3 has 14 amino acids. Looked up from germline, CDR1 is MNHEY and CDR2 is SMNVEV (reference sequence). CDR3 region: CASSHRDSNYEQYF. CDR3 sequence (DNA): TGTGCCAGCAGTCACCGGGACAGCAACTACGAGCAGTACTTC.

The chain combines TRBV5-6 with TRBJ1-3; D gene ambiguous. V was clipped by 3 bases and J by 1 base, with 17 bases between them. The CDR3 totals 17 residues. Per the germline V gene, CDR1 is SGHDT and CDR2 is YYEEEE. DNA of the CDR3: TGTGCCAGCAGCTCTAGCCAGATACTTTTTTCTGGAAACACCATATATTTT. This encodes CASSSSQILFSGNTIYF.

The chain employs TRBV28 and TRBJ1-5; D might be TRBD1 (5 bases). Trimming removed 7 bases from V and 5 bases from J, with 9 bases in between. Per germline, CDR1 MDHEN and CDR2 SYDVKM. This CDR3 contains 12 residues. In DNA form, the CDR3 reads TGTGCCAGCAATTTCAGGGATCAGCCCCAGCATTTT. It specifies CASNFRDQPQHF.

This chain uses TRBV7-2 with TRBJ2-7; no clear D gene. The germline V gene encodes CDR1 SGHTA and CDR2 FQGNSA. The length of the CDR3 is 13 residues. The ends were cut back, 5 bases at V and 2 bases at J, with 10 bases in the middle. The CDR3 reads CASSLSPTYEQYF. DNA of the CDR3: TGTGCCAGCAGCCTGTCACCAACCTACGAGCAGTACTTC.

This chain uses TRBV7-9 with TRBJ1-2; the match to TRBD1 covers 10 bases. The J segment lost 6 bases and the V segment lost 5 bases, leaving 15 bases of the junction unmatched. Germline CDR1 is SEHNR and CDR2 is FQNEAQ (reference sequence). The CDR3 sequence is 17 residues long. For the CDR3, the DNA is TGTGCCAGCAGCAGACCGGGACAGGGGAGGAGAGGCGATGGCTACACCTTC. Protein product: CASSRPGQGRRGDGYTF.

This sequence joins TRBV27 and TRBJ2-7; 9 positions match TRBD1. CDR3 size: 15 residues. With 4 bases clipped from V and 7 bases from J, the junction kept 11 bases outside the gene matches. The V gene's germline CDR1 is MNHEY and CDR2 SMNVEV (reference sequence). CDR3 bases: TGTGCCAGCAGTTCATCGGGACAGGGTTTCTGGGAGCAGTACTTC. Residues: CASSSSGQGFWEQYF.

V is TRBV29-1 and J is TRBJ2-1, with 9 bases matching TRBD1. The J segment lost 4 bases and the V segment lost 1 base, leaving 14 bases of the junction unmatched. Germline V gives CDR1 SQVTM, CDR2 ANQGSEA. The CDR3 totals 18 residues. For the CDR3, the DNA is TGCAGCGTTGAAGGAGTCCTCGAGGAGGGGACAGGGTACAATGAGCAGTTCTTC. It yields the protein CSVEGVLEEGTGYNEQFF.

The V call is TRBV27, the J call TRBJ2-1; D gene ambiguous. V shed 3 bases and J shed 4 bases, with 10 bases lying between them. Germline V gene sequence: CDR1 MNHEY, CDR2 SMNVEV (reference sequence). There are 14 residues in the CDR3. The CDR3 sequence: CASSLDGPYNEQFF. CDR3 in DNA: TGTGCCAGCAGTTTGGACGGGCCGTACAATGAGCAGTTCTTC.

The chain recombines TRBV11-1 with TRBJ2-1; 9 positions agree with TRBD1. CDR3 size: 13 residues. V shed 7 bases, J shed 8 bases, and the junction held 6 bases outside the gene matches. CDR1 is SGHAT and CDR2 is FQDESV in the germline V gene (reference sequence). The CDR3 sequence is CASKDRGSDEQFF. As DNA, the CDR3 is TGTGCCAGCAAGGACAGGGGAAGCGATGAGCAGTTCTTC.

The chain has TRBV11-3 and TRBJ2-3; D is unclear. CDR3 length: 13 amino acids. The germline CDR1 and CDR2 sequences are SGHNT and YENEEA. The V and J ends lost 5 bases and 4 bases respectively, with 10 bases between them. This CDR3 is CASSRKVADTQYF. The CDR3 nucleotides are TGTGCCAGCAGCCGAAAGGTTGCAGATACGCAGTATTTT.

This clone was recorded once. V is TRBV30 and J is TRBJ2-7, with D perhaps being TRBD1 or TRBD2 (7 bases each). CDR3 size: 14 residues. The V end lost 3 bases, the J end lost 7 bases, and 19 bases lay between the germline ends. From germline, CDR1 is GTSNPN and CDR2 SVGIG (reference sequence). CDR3 sequence reads: CAWRIRGGGGEQYF. The CDR3 bases are TGTGCCTGGAGGATCCGGGGAGGGGGCGGAGAGCAGTACTTC.

As regards this clone: Within the sample, other DNA sequences also encode this same CDR3. The rearrangement links TRBV7-9 to TRBJ2-1, with 13 positions matching TRBD2. Germline V gene data show CDR1 as SEHNR and CDR2 as FQNEAQ (reference sequence). The CDR3 contains 15 residues. Losses at the gene ends were 5 bases for V and 7 bases for J; bases not matched to a gene: 5. The CDR3 sequence: CASSLSGLAGNEQFF. CDR3 nucleotides: TGTGCCAGCAGCCTCTCGGGACTAGCGGGAAATGAGCAGTTCTTC.

CDR3 loop: CSVEKVGDEKLFF. As DNA, the CDR3 is TGCAGCGTGGAAAAGGTCGGTGATGAAAAACTGTTTTTT. The chain combines TRBV29-1 with TRBJ1-4; D gene uncertain. This CDR3 comprises 13 residues. V was cut by 6 bases and J by 6 bases, with 14 bases left in between. Germline-derived CDR1 and CDR2 are SQVTM and ANQGSEA.

The chain links TRBV7-9 to TRBJ1-1; the D gene is possibly TRBD1 (5 bases). This CDR3 contains 13 residues. Trimming left V 8 bases short and J 1 base short, with 11 bases between. Germline V gene sequence: CDR1 SEHNR, CDR2 FQNEAQ (reference sequence). As DNA, the CDR3 is TGTGCCAGCCGGGGGGAACAGAACACTGAAGCTTTCTTT. This codes for CASRGEQNTEAFF.

This clone was observed a handful of times. The chain employs TRBV2 and TRBJ2-1; D is unclear. V was clipped by 5 bases and J by 5 bases, with 1 base between them. This CDR3 comprises 10 residues. Germline CDR1 and CDR2: SNHLY and FYNNEI. The CDR3 coding sequence is TGTGCCAGCAGTAACAATGAGCAGTTCTTC. It is translated as CASSNNEQFF.

This clone showed up just once. The chain couples TRBV27 to TRBJ2-7; a weak D match, TRBD1 (5 bases). This CDR3 region has 13 residues. Trimming removed 1 base from V and 3 bases from J, with 7 bases in between. Germline V gene lookup returns CDR1 MNHEY and CDR2 SMNVEV (reference sequence). DNA of the CDR3: TGTGCCAGCAGTTTATTTACAGGCTACGAGCAGTACTTC. It yields the protein CASSLFTGYEQYF.

This chain connects TRBV27 to TRBJ2-7, with a possible D match to TRBD1 (6 bases). Trimming shortened V by 5 bases and J by 2 bases, and 16 bases separated the two germline ends. Per the germline V gene, CDR1 is MNHEY and CDR2 is SMNVEV (reference sequence). The CDR3 has 15 residues. Here the CDR3 reads CASSLGAVPTYEQYF. CDR3 in DNA: TGTGCCAGCAGTCTGGGGGCGGTTCCCACCTACGAGCAGTACTTC.

The rearrangement joins TRBV7-9 to TRBJ2-7; tentatively, D is TRBD2 (6 bases). The CDR3 runs to 14 residues. Per the germline V gene, CDR1 is SEHNR and CDR2 is FQNEAQ (reference sequence). Trimming left V 3 bases short and J 1 base short, with 10 bases between. CDR3 residues: CASSFGGESYEQYF. The CDR3 nucleotides are TGTGCCAGCAGCTTTGGAGGGGAATCCTACGAGCAGTACTTC.

This chain uses TRBV4-1 with TRBJ2-3; D gene uncertain. The CDR3 length is 16 residues. Trimming took off 0 bases at V and 2 bases at J, with 12 bases between the two ends. Germline V CDR1 and CDR2: MGHRA, YSYEKL. The CDR3 DNA sequence: TGCGCCAGCAGCCAAGAGTCCGGAGCCTCCACAGATACGCAGTATTTT. It yields the protein CASSQESGASTDTQYF.

In regard to this clone: Other DNA sequences within the sample encode an identical CDR3. V usage is TRBV27 and J usage is TRBJ2-1; D is undetermined. The CDR3 is 12 amino acids. The ends were cut back, 2 bases at V and 10 bases at J, with 9 bases in the middle. Germline CDR1 reads MNHEY; CDR2 reads SMNVEV (reference sequence). The CDR3 coding sequence is TGTGCCAGCAGTTTACCCGACACGGAGCAGTTCTTC. Translated: CASSLPDTEQFF.

The rearrangement links TRBV6-6 to TRBJ2-3, with 9 bases that match TRBD2. Germline CDR1 reads MNHNY; CDR2 reads SVGAGI (reference sequence). Germline trimming cut 0 bases from V and 4 bases from J; bases unmatched to any gene: 5. This CDR3 has 16 residues. CDR3 amino acids: CASSYSAGGFSDTQYF. The CDR3 nucleotides read TGTGCCAGCAGTTACTCGGCGGGAGGGTTTTCAGATACGCAGTATTTT.

The chain combines TRBV21-1 with TRBJ2-1. TRBV21-1 is shown as a pseudogene. The length of the CDR3 is 14 residues. CDR3 loop: CASSKEVKNNEQFF. The CDR3 region has the DNA TGTGCCAGCAGCAAAGAAGTAAAGAACAATGAGCAGTTCTTC.

The chain recombines TRBV27 with TRBJ2-5, with 8 positions matching TRBD1. CDR3 length: 15 amino acids. CDR1 is MNHEY and CDR2 is SMNVEV in the germline V gene (reference sequence). With V trimmed by 6 bases and J by 0 bases, 6 bases remained unmatched. CDR3 region: CASRRQGLYQETQYF. The CDR3 bases are TGTGCCAGCAGACGACAGGGGCTTTACCAAGAGACCCAGTACTTC.

The gene calls are TRBV5-1 and TRBJ2-1, with D uncertain. Germline V CDR1 and CDR2: SGHRS, YFSETQ. V lost 10 bases and J 9 bases, leaving 8 bases between the germline ends. This CDR3 has 9 residues. The CDR3: CAPRAEQFF. The CDR3 region has the DNA TGCGCCCCCCGGGCTGAGCAGTTCTTC.

This chain joins TRBV9 and TRBJ2-1, with 12 bases aligning to TRBD2. CDR1 and CDR2 from the germline V gene are SGDLS and YYNGEE. V was clipped by 4 bases and J by 3 bases; unmatched bases: 5. The CDR3 consists of 16 residues. The CDR3 here is CASSSAGLAGYNEQFF. The CDR3 DNA follows: TGTGCCAGCAGCAGCGCGGGACTAGCGGGCTACAATGAGCAGTTCTTC.

In this sample, this clone turned up once. V gene TRBV6-6 combines with J gene TRBJ1-2; 7 nucleotides line up with TRBD1. Trimming took 4 bases from V and 4 from J; bases not matched to a gene: 6. Looked up from germline, CDR1 is MNHNY and CDR2 is SVGAGI (reference sequence). The CDR3 length is 14 residues. In DNA form, the CDR3 reads TGTGCCAGCAGTTCACCGGGGGACAGCTATGGCTACACCTTC. Its protein product is CASSSPGDSYGYTF.

This sequence joins TRBV14 and TRBJ2-1; no definite D call. The CDR3 length is 15 residues. Germline CDR1 SGHDN, CDR2 FVKESK. V lost 3 bases and J 0 bases, leaving 9 bases between the germline ends. The CDR3 bases are TGTGCCAGCAGCCATGCGGCAAGCTCCTACAATGAGCAGTTCTTC. Protein product: CASSHAASSYNEQFF.

The J gene is TRBJ2-1, the V gene TRBV27; possible D gene TRBD1, 5 bases. The CDR3 runs to 15 residues. The V gene lost 2 bases and the J gene lost 12 bases, with 20 bases spanning the gap. The germline CDR1 and CDR2 sequences are MNHEY and SMNVEV (reference sequence). Written as DNA, the CDR3 is TGTGCCAGCAGTTTAGGTCGGCAGGGCTCGCAGGGGCAGTTCTTC. It codes for CASSLGRQGSQGQFF.

The V and J genes are TRBV13 and TRBJ2-1; D ambiguous. Germline V gives CDR1 PRHDT, CDR2 FYEKMQ (reference sequence). V was cut by 0 bases and J by 8 bases, with 20 bases left in between. This CDR3 contains 17 residues. CDR3 residues: CASSLGGLIGVEDEQFF. As DNA, the CDR3 is TGTGCCAGCAGCTTAGGCGGCTTAATTGGGGTTGAGGATGAGCAGTTCTTC.

The rearrangement joins TRBV5-6 to TRBJ2-2, with 8 bases matching TRBD1. Germline V gives CDR1 SGHDT, CDR2 YYEEEE. After removal of 2 bases from V and 4 bases from J, the junction contained 7 bases not matched to a gene. The CDR3 extends over 16 amino acids. CDR3 nucleotides: TGTGCCAGCAGCTTACTCACAGGGGGTTCCACCGGGGAGCTGTTTTTT. This encodes CASSLLTGGSTGELFF.

The V call is TRBV5-6, the J call TRBJ2-3; D is unclear. This CDR3 has 12 residues. From germline, CDR1 is SGHDT and CDR2 YYEEEE. V lost 2 bases, J lost 6 bases, and 7 bases lay in between. The CDR3 loop is CASSLNWDTQYF. The CDR3 nucleotides are TGTGCCAGCAGCTTAAACTGGGATACGCAGTATTTT.

The chain links TRBV11-2 to TRBJ1-2; D is unclear. Germline loops: CDR1 SGHAT, CDR2 FQNNGV. Trimming removed 5 bases at V and 0 bases at J, with 16 bases between. CDR3 length: 16 amino acids. The CDR3 protein is CASSPLGGMANYGYTF. The CDR3 DNA sequence: TGTGCCAGCAGCCCGCTAGGCGGGATGGCTAACTATGGCTACACCTTC.